The T cell receptor beta chain described here comes from a study of post-analysis software for immune sequencing data. Study-wide points: Five TRBV segments were significantly more frequent in patients than in controls. TRBV5-6, TRBV5-1 and TRBV20-1 were among these segments. Clustering by F measure revealed strong co-clustering among samples prepared together in one batch.

The V and J ends lost 0 bases and 10 bases, in that order; junction bases with no gene match: 6. The germline V gene has CDR1 SGDLS and CDR2 YYNGEE. The CDR3 runs 14 residues. This clonotype was observed a few times. Its antigen remains unknown. Sequencing libraries made from TCR beta cDNA carried unique molecular identifiers. TCRdb re-derived calls from the PCR reads in MiXCR, one entry per CDR3 protein. The sample yields fewer than 900,000 distinct CDR3 sequences, around 42% seen once. The chain links TRBV9 to TRBJ2-1; 8 bases line up with TRBD1. The clonotype was recovered from a girl aged 10-17 years with multiple sclerosis. Sequenced sample: blood. CDR3 sequence (DNA): TGTGCCAGCAGCGTAGGTTCAGGGGGCTACGAGCAGTTCTTC. Its protein product is CASSVGSGGYEQFF.